This TCR beta chain was sequenced in a study of blood T cell repertoires in COVID-19. On the study more broadly: Samples of COVID-19 (acute and convalescent) were obtained from the United States, Italy and Spain. Nucleic acid was either cDNA or gDNA, and it came from T cells, B-cell-depleted T cells, or PBMCs.

The CDR3 sequence is 14 residues long. The ends were cut back, 5 bases at V and 2 bases at J, with 10 bases in the middle. CDR1 KGHDR and CDR2 SFDVKD come from the germline V gene. Measured with immunoSEQ multiplex PCR; TCRdb has only the in-frame clones, and not every one. The sample comprises 200,000 or so clones, 65% to 85% of which are singletons, and 17% rests with the top ten. This receptor was identified in a man between 60 and 75 years old with active or convalescent COVID-19. The chain combines TRBV24-1 with TRBJ2-3; D is unresolved. Sequenced material: peripheral blood. In DNA, the CDR3 is TGTGCCACCAGTGGGGTGGGCTACACAGATACGCAGTATTTT. Amino acids: CATSGVGYTDTQYF.